This T cell receptor beta chain was retrieved from a study of identical twins. Study findings and constraints: The study based its conclusions on cross-sectional statistical analysis and did not follow the same donors. The authors noted that invariant MAIT and iNKT cells could partly confound zero-insertion analyses.

On this clonotype itself: Antigen: not known.

cDNA carried unique molecular identifiers, and a universal primer site was added by template switching. MiXCR was run by TCRdb on the 5' RACE reads, yielding one entry per CDR3 protein. The sample lists under 300,000 distinct CDR3 sequences, approximately 12% seen once, with about 4.1% in the top ten. Germline-derived CDR1 and CDR2 are DFQATT and SNEGSKA (reference sequence). After removal of 3 bases from V and 2 bases from J, the junction contained 1 base not matched to a gene. This CDR3 contains 13 residues. The sample was also linked to a second study, of yellow fever vaccine responses in identical twins.

This TCR came from a woman aged 18 to 35 in good health. V gene TRBV20-1 combines with J gene TRBJ2-7; the match to TRBD2 covers 10 bases. Sequencing input: memory (CD45RO+) T cells sorted from blood. The CDR3 here is CSASSGRTYEQYF. In DNA, the CDR3 is TGCAGTGCTAGTAGCGGGAGGACCTACGAGCAGTACTTC.